Shown below are 11 T cell receptor beta chains from a single sample sequenced in a study of blood T cell repertoires in COVID-19. TCRdb's copy holds only in-frame clones and misses some; the assay was immunoSEQ multiplex PCR. The sample gives about 200,000 clones, 88% of which show up once; around 1.6% is in the top ten. Sequenced: peripheral blood. The source is a man between 18 and 29 years old with active or convalescent COVID-19.

The sample holds one count of this clone. The chain carries TRBV7-3 and TRBJ2-3; no clear D gene. CDR1 is SGHTA and CDR2 is FQGTGA in the germline V gene. The V end lost 5 bases, the J end lost 8 bases, and 14 bases lay between the germline ends. The CDR3 extends over 13 amino acids. The CDR3 is CASSETSSGTQYF. CDR3 coding DNA: TGTGCCAGCAGCGAAACCTCCTCGGGTACGCAGTATTTT.

This rearrangement joins TRBV6-6 to TRBJ1-2; D is unresolved. The CDR3 is made up of 14 amino acids. Germline lookup yields CDR1 MNHNY and CDR2 SVGAGI (reference sequence). Trimming removed 0 bases from V and 3 bases from J, with 8 bases in between. In DNA form, the CDR3 reads TGTGCCAGCAGTTACTCAGAGGGCTACTATGGCTACACCTTC. Translation gives CASSYSEGYYGYTF.

The J gene is TRBJ1-2, the V gene TRBV19; 10 positions match TRBD1. The V segment lost 6 bases and the J segment 3 bases; nucleotides outside the gene matches: 4. CDR3 size: 14 residues. The germline CDR1 and CDR2 sequences are LNHDA and SQIVND (reference sequence). CDR3 DNA sequence: TGTGCCAGTAGCAGACAGGGGGCTGACTATGGCTACACCTTC. Protein: CASSRQGADYGYTF.

The chain is built from TRBV7-2 and TRBJ1-2, with 7 bases lining up with TRBD1. Per germline, CDR1 SGHTA and CDR2 FQGNSA. J lost 8 bases, V lost 1 base, and 10 bases had no gene match. The CDR3 runs 15 residues. CDR3 sequence reads: CASSLELTGPRGYTF. CDR3 coding DNA: TGTGCCAGCAGCTTAGAGTTGACAGGGCCTCGGGGCTACACCTTC.

V and J are TRBV12-3 or TRBV12-4 and TRBJ1-5; weak D call: TRBD1 (5 bases). The CDR3 loop spans 13 amino acids. Trimming pared 4 bases from V and 7 bases from J, leaving 11 bases between. The CDR3 sequence: CASSSGGWQPQHF. The CDR3 DNA follows: TGTGCCAGCAGTTCGGGGGGTTGGCAGCCCCAGCATTTT.

The chain recombines TRBV28 with TRBJ1-4; D not certain. V was pared by 4 bases and J by 0 bases, with 6 bases between. CDR3 size: 14 residues. The V gene's germline CDR1 is MDHEN and CDR2 SYDVKM. The CDR3 loop is CASSSQSTNEKLFF. The CDR3 DNA is TGTGCCAGCAGTTCACAGTCAACTAATGAAAAACTGTTTTTT. The full variable domain, with the rest looked up from reference TRBV28 and TRBJ1-4, is DVKVTQSSRYLVKRTGEKVFLECVQDMDHENMFWYRQDPGLGLRLIYFSYDVKMKEKGDIPEGYSVSREKKERFSLILESASTNQTSMYLCASSSQSTNEKLFFGSGTQLSVL.

In its sample, this clone was seen a few times. The rearrangement uses TRBV29-1 and TRBJ2-1; 10 bases fit TRBD1. CDR3 size: 14 residues. With V trimmed by 7 bases and J by 5 bases, 8 bases remained unmatched. The germline V gene has CDR1 SQVTM and CDR2 ANQGSEA. The CDR3 DNA reads TGCAGCGCCCAAGGGACAGGGGATAACAATGAGCAGTTCTTC. Its translation: CSAQGTGDNNEQFF.

V gene TRBV6-5 combines with J gene TRBJ1-6; TRBD1 matches at 10 bases. This CDR3 is built from 15 residues. Germline CDR1 MNHEY, CDR2 SVGAGI. The J segment lost 7 bases and the V segment lost 7 bases, leaving 7 bases of the junction unmatched. CDR3 sequence (DNA): TGTGCCAGCAACCCCGGGACAGGGGAGAATTCACCCCTCCACTTT. Translation gives CASNPGTGENSPLHF.

The chain joins TRBV15 to TRBJ2-7; TRBD2 agrees at 9 bases. The CDR3 is 15 residues long. V lost 1 base, J lost 7 bases, and 8 bases stayed unmatched. The V gene's germline CDR1 is LNHNV and CDR2 YYDKDF (reference sequence). CDR3 sequence reads: CATSRALAGEGEQYF. CDR3 bases: TGTGCCACCAGCAGAGCATTAGCGGGAGAGGGAGAGCAGTACTTC.

The gene calls are TRBV18 and TRBJ1-3, with TRBD1 matching 8 bases. Trimming took 4 bases from V and 2 from J; bases not matched to a gene: 1. This CDR3 comprises 14 residues. The germline CDR1 and CDR2 sequences are KGHSH and LQKENI. Written as DNA, the CDR3 is TGTGCCAGCTCACGACAGGGGCCTGGAAACACCATATATTTT. Protein product: CASSRQGPGNTIYF.

V usage is TRBV30 and J usage is TRBJ1-3; no reliable D call. V shed 4 bases and J shed 0 bases, with 10 bases lying between them. Germline CDR1 and CDR2: GTSNPN and SVGIG (reference sequence). This CDR3 contains 14 residues. CDR3 sequence reads: CAWNGGDSGNTIYF. The DNA for the CDR3 is TGTGCCTGGAATGGCGGGGACTCTGGAAACACCATATATTTT.